Given below is one T cell receptor (beta chain) in context. This clonotype was seen at least ten times. No antigen is known for it. Base qualities were left out, and no much larger clone turns up one base away. Bone marrow was sampled from every patient at the time of active disease. Ficoll-Hypaque density gradient centrifugation was used to isolate the bone marrow mononuclear cells. To remove myeloma plasma cells, the cells were labeled with CD138 magnetic microbeads on a MACS separator, and CD138-negative cells were then collected by negative selection. Purity of the isolated cells was checked by flow cytometry on an Attune NxT using CD138 antibodies. TRIzol reagent was used to extract total RNA, which was then quantified with a NanoDrop spectrophotometer. Paired RNA-seq and IR-seq were performed on each patient's CD138-negative bone marrow sample. The data were taken from a study of read filtering for tumor transcriptome and immune sequencing (dated by TCRdb to 2020 to 2021). With regard to the full study: The cohort was composed of 16 to 20 male and roughly 15 female patients, with a mean age of about 68 years and an age range of about 47 to 85. After DNase treatment, whole-transcriptome libraries were prepared with the TruSeq RNA Access Library Prep Kit. Using the same bone marrow samples, the study compared TCR repertoires obtained by targeted immune repertoire sequencing with those obtained by bulk whole-transcriptome sequencing. A main aim was a read-filtering strategy for immune repertoire data, specifically whether clonotypes supported by a single read should be removed. By revised international staging, about 8 patients were R-ISS I, some 17 were R-ISS II and over five were R-ISS III. TCR-region mapped reads per sample ranged from about 4 to 10.27 million with IR-seq versus only roughly 80 to 1273 with RNA-seq.

TCR libraries were constructed from 400 ng RNA using the Immunoverse kit, and molecular barcoded adaptors covering alpha/delta and beta/gamma chains were employed. The same RNA used for transcriptome sequencing was used for TCR library preparation. An Illumina HiSeq 4000 with 2 x 150 cycles was used to sequence the TCR libraries. From the authors' description of their analysis: MiXCR aligned TCR reads to human V, D, J and C references and assembled the aligned reads into CDR3 clonotypes, with quality filtering and error correction included. Clonotype counts and gene usage diversity were analyzed with the tcR package in R. Raw mapping reads were checked after the RNA-seq reads had been mapped by STAR aligner version 2.5.3a onto the human GRCh37 genome. To test how sequencing depth affected the clonotypes detected, IR-seq fastq files were randomly downsampled with Seqtk 1.3. Using fastp trimming at Q25 and MiXCR clonotype assembly, TCRdb reanalyzed the public sequencing data and kept in-frame beta chains. Records with the same CDR3 protein are collapsed into one entry carrying the most frequent genes and DNA. The V and J calls reflect TCRdb's pipeline rather than the authors' work. The sample contains fewer than 30,000 distinct CDR3 sequences, roughly 20% of them found a single time. The leading ten clones occupy around a sixth of the sample.

Overall results and qualifications from the work: IR-seq captured clonotypes at much higher depth and more reliably than RNA-seq, and smaller IR-seq throughput sufficed to identify most shared clonotypes. In IR-seq, about 82% of clonotypes but 3% to 4.5% of total reads were represented by single-read clonotypes, whereas in RNA-seq, roughly three quarters of clonotypes and about 40% of reads were represented by single-read clonotypes. The correlation between IR-seq and RNA-seq shared clonotype proportions rose when single-read clonotypes were removed. The sorted CD138-negative fraction was not purified T cells but a mixed bone marrow immune population.

The clonotype originates from a donor aged 40 or older with multiple myeloma. The sample was a population of CD138-negative cells sorted from bone marrow. The intended sense of this specimen's cell subset or site label: bone marrow mononuclear cells depleted of CD138+ plasma/myeloma cells by negative magnetic selection.

The encoded CDR3 is CASKVGTSGYNEQFF. The DNA sequence is given as TGTGCCAGCAAGGTGGGGACTAGCGGTTACAATGAGCAGTTCTTC. The sequence is built from TRBV11-1 and TRBJ2-1, and TRBD2 aligns with 11 junction nucleotides. The CDR3, cysteine through phenylalanine, is 15 amino acids long. The kept DNA is CDR3 alone, 45 bases in frame from the first base. CDR1 and CDR2, looked up from the germline V gene (reference sequence), are SGHAT and FQDESV. The junction shows trimming of 7 bases on V and 4 bases on J, and the gene matches do not reach 6 bases of it.